This T cell receptor (beta chain) was sequenced in a study of blood T cell repertoires in COVID-19. Background on the study: The United States, Italy and Spain provided the acute and convalescent COVID-19 samples. Sources were T cells, B-cell-depleted T cells, or PBMCs; the material itself was cDNA or gDNA.

Per the original methods: Nucleated cell number was recorded as an estimate derived from reference gene primer amplification. The method was immunoSEQ multiplex PCR; TCRdb's version includes in-frame clones alone and lacks a portion of them. That table furnishes V, J and clone size, whereas the DNA furnished D and trimming. The data show about 170,000 clones, 85% to 95% seen once. V shed 0 bases and J shed 5 bases, with 6 bases lying between them. From germline, CDR1 is SGHTS and CDR2 YDEGEE. The CDR3 extends over 13 amino acids. The gene calls are TRBV5-8 and TRBJ1-5; D unresolved. This TCR was recovered from a man aged 50 or older with acute or convalescent COVID-19. Sequencing used peripheral blood. The DNA for the CDR3 is TGTGCCAGCAGCTTGGAACGGTATCAGCCCCAGCATTTT. Its protein product is CASSLERYQPQHF.